The present T cell receptor (beta chain) was sequenced within a study of cytomegalovirus exposure and HLA in healthy donors. Background on the study: HLA-typed donors were the source of about 85 million unique TCRs, which an early data release held. Genotyping showed roughly 83% of over 350 donors falling in the Caucasian-associated ancestry cluster. Study-wide results and limits: When a later analysis compared HLA-associated TCR beta chains with equally common others, the HLA-associated chains turned out to be more clonally expanded and to have lower generation probabilities.

This clone was counted a few times. The antigen is not known. The V end lost 3 bases, the J end lost 4 bases, and 16 bases lay between the germline ends. The CDR3 loop spans 15 amino acids. Germline V gene data show CDR1 as SGHKS and CDR2 as YYEKEE (reference sequence). The PCR used 60 Vbeta and 13 Jbeta primers. This table comes from immunoSEQ multiplex PCR, and its TCRdb copy is limited to in-frame clones, with some not included. The data hold approximately 82,000 clones, with about 9.5% observed a single time. The specimen sequenced was PBMCs. The TCR comes from a man in his sixties in good health and CMV-seropositive. The V gene is TRBV5-5, the J gene TRBJ2-5; D is perhaps TRBD1 (5 bases). CDR3 bases: TGTGCCAGCAGCTCGGCGAAGGGGCAGGTAGAGACCCAGTACTTC. This sequence encodes CASSSAKGQVETQYF.